These 28 T cell receptor beta chains share one sample of origin, sequenced in a study of tumor and adjacent non-tumor tissue in lung cancer. Three rounds of nested PCR, following a modified ARM-PCR protocol, produced the TCRbeta library. MiXCR, applied by TCRdb to the multiplex PCR reads, yields one record per CDR3 protein. The top ten clones hold less than 60% of a sample with about 80,000 distinct CDR3 sequences, roughly 80% of them seen once. RNA was extracted from bulk tissue without any cell sorting. This non-tumor lung sample came from over 3 cm beyond the tumor edge. Source material: distant non-tumor lung tissue. The receptor source for this set is a man between 60 and 70 years old with non-small cell lung cancer.

Regarding this clonotype: Compared with germline, one end of the junction differs, possibly owing to a read error. This chain uses TRBV5-4 with TRBJ2-1, with TRBD1 as a possible D gene (5 bases). The CDR3 has 15 residues. Germline CDR1 SGHNT, CDR2 YYREEE (reference sequence). The CDR3 DNA follows: TGTGCCAGCAGCCTTATAGTGGGGCCTAACAATGGGCAGTTCTTC. Translated, it gives CASSLIVGPNNGQFF. Variable domain in full (rest from reference TRBV5-4 and TRBJ2-1): ETGVTQSPTHLIKTRGQQVTLRCSSQSGHNTVSWYQQALGQGPQFIFQYYREEENGRGNFPPRFSGLQFPNYSSELNVNALELDDSALYLCASSLIVGPNNGQFFGPGTRLTVL.

A few counts support this clonotype. One end of the junction is discordant with germline, which a read error may explain. The rearrangement joins TRBV7-8 to TRBJ1-3; D is possibly TRBD1 (5 bases). This CDR3 comprises 16 residues. Germline CDR1 SGHVS, CDR2 FQNEAQ. The CDR3 sequence is CASSSARQYSGDTIYF. The CDR3 DNA sequence: TGTGCCAGCAGCTCGGCCCGACAGTACTCTGGAGACACCATATATTTT.

This clonotype was seen once. The missing conserved phenylalanine or tryptophan at the end of this CDR3 makes a read error likely. The CDR3 DNA is TGCGCCAGCAGCCAAGGAATCATGACAGGGGCCGCCTACGAGCAGTACCTC. Translated, it gives CASSQGIMTGAAYEQYL. The chain recombines TRBV4-3 with TRBJ2-7; 8 nucleotides align to TRBD1. Germline V lookup: CDR1 LGHNA, CDR2 YSLEER. The CDR3 is 17 amino acids. Losses at the gene ends were 1 base for V and 2 bases for J; bases not matched to a gene: 10.

With respect to this clonotype: At one end, the junction sequence differs from germline, possibly due to a read error. The J gene is TRBJ2-5, the V gene TRBV11-2; 7 nucleotides line up with TRBD2. The CDR3 consists of 17 residues. CDR1 and CDR2 (germline): SGHAT, FQNNGV. The CDR3 region is CTSSLDLGPAGQETQYF. The CDR3 bases are TGTACCAGCAGCTTAGATCTAGGACCAGCGGGGCAAGAGACCCAGTACTTC.

This clonotype was recorded at least ten times. The chain carries TRBV6-5 and TRBJ2-2; 11 nucleotides align to TRBD2. The CDR3 sequence is 17 residues long. Trimming removed 6 bases from V and 4 bases from J; junction bases left unmatched: 10. Germline V CDR1 and CDR2: MNHEY, SVGAGI. The CDR3 loop reads CASSRIRLAGRTGELFF. The CDR3 DNA sequence: TGTGCCAGCAGCCGTATTCGACTAGCGGGACGCACCGGGGAGCTGTTTTTT.

The chain is built from TRBV28 and TRBJ1-2; D not certain. This CDR3 spans 12 amino acids. Per germline, CDR1 MDHEN and CDR2 SYDVKM. V was pared by 4 bases and J by 5 bases, with 8 bases between. CDR3 in amino acids: CASSYSGYGYTF. In DNA, the CDR3 is TGTGCCAGCAGTTACTCTGGATATGGCTACACCTTC.

Concerning this clonotype: No conserved phenylalanine or tryptophan ends this CDR3, so it is likely a read error. The chain is built from TRBV20-1 and TRBJ1-2, with a weak D call TRBD1 (5 bases). Per the germline V gene, CDR1 is DFQATT and CDR2 is SNEGSKA (reference sequence). The V end was cut by 3 bases, the J end by 8 bases, with 22 bases between. CDR3 length: 15 amino acids. CDR3 bases: TGCAGTGCTAGTCTCTTCCGGGACCTCCGCCACGGCTACACCATC. Its protein is CSASLFRDLRHGYTI.

V and J are TRBV12-3 or TRBV12-4 and TRBJ1-4, with TRBD1 matching 11 bases. The CDR3 is 16 residues long. Trimming removed 10 bases from V and 3 bases from J; junction bases left unmatched: 10. CDR3 nucleotides: TGTGCCACTAGTCGGGACAGGGGGTCGGCTAATGAAAAACTGTTTTTT. It yields the protein CATSRDRGSANEKLFF.

This clonotype has at least ten counts. This sequence joins TRBV6-6 and TRBJ2-5; 10 bases match TRBD2. The CDR3 has 14 amino acids. Germline V lookup: CDR1 MNHNY, CDR2 SVGAGI (reference sequence). J was trimmed by 5 bases and V by 7 bases; bases with no gene match: 7. This CDR3 reads CASKAGGPMETQYF. The CDR3 DNA reads TGTGCCAGCAAAGCGGGGGGGCCGATGGAGACCCAGTACTTC.

A word on this clonotype: At one boundary the junction diverges from the germline segment, which might be a read error. J is TRBJ1-2 and V is TRBV11-2, with a possible D match to TRBD1 (6 bases). Germline V gives CDR1 SGHAT, CDR2 FQNNGV. The CDR3 has 15 residues. In DNA, the CDR3 is TGTACCAGCAGCTCCCTTGGGGGCGGGGCCTTCTGCTACACCTTC. It yields the protein CTSSSLGGGAFCYTF.

This clonotype was seen many times. The rearrangement links TRBV12-3 or TRBV12-4 to TRBJ1-1; D is uncertain. Between the trimmed V and J ends, which lost 5 bases and 10 bases, there was a span of 8 bases. This CDR3 is 10 amino acids long. Here the CDR3 DNA reads TGTGCCAGCAGTCTCAGGAGAGCTTTCTTT. Encoded protein: CASSLRRAFF.

To note about this clonotype: The CDR3 ends on some other residue instead of the conserved phenylalanine or tryptophan, so this is likely a read error. The genes are TRBV4-3 and TRBJ2-7; TRBD1 matches at 10 bases. This CDR3 is 16 amino acids long. The V gene's germline CDR1 is LGHNA and CDR2 YSLEER. The CDR3 sequence: CASNQAGGTGAYEQYY. The CDR3 coding sequence is TGCGCCAGCAACCAAGCCGGAGGGACAGGGGCCTACGAGCAGTACTAC.

A word on this clonotype: A much bigger clone sits one base away, suggesting this may be a read error. The rearrangement links TRBV7-9 to TRBJ2-5, with D perhaps TRBD1 (6 bases). Germline V gene lookup returns CDR1 SEHNR and CDR2 FQNEAQ (reference sequence). This CDR3 contains 15 residues. The CDR3 DNA sequence: TGTACCAGCAGCTTATCCGGACAGCCTCAAGAGACCCAGTACTTC. Translation gives CTSSLSGQPQETQYF.

On this clonotype: A read error is possible here, since a much larger clone lies one base away. The genes are TRBV6-2 or TRBV6-3 and TRBJ2-1; 8 bases line up with TRBD2. Germline CDR1 MNHEY, CDR2 SVGEGT. The CDR3 is made up of 16 amino acids. The CDR3 protein is CTSSYLLAGPLNEQFF. The CDR3 DNA reads TGTACCAGCAGTTACTTGCTAGCGGGTCCTCTGAATGAGCAGTTCTTC.

There are many counts of this clonotype. The V call is TRBV11-2, the J call TRBJ2-1; maybe TRBD2 (6 bases). The CDR3 has 14 residues. V was cut by 1 base and J by 4 bases, with 8 bases left in between. Germline assignment: CDR1 SGHAT and CDR2 FQNNGV. CDR3 DNA sequence: TGTGCCAGCAGCTTAGGGGGAGGATACAATGAGCAGTTCTTC. This gives the protein CASSLGGGYNEQFF.

Comments on this clonotype: The missing conserved phenylalanine or tryptophan at the end of this CDR3 makes a read error likely. V is TRBV6-5 and J is TRBJ1-5, with a tentative D call TRBD1 (6 bases). Germline V lookup: CDR1 MNHEY, CDR2 SVGAGI. This CDR3 is built from 15 residues. The CDR3 reads CVSSYLQGSNQPQHS. CDR3 nucleotide sequence: TGTGTCAGCAGTTACCTACAGGGAAGCAATCAGCCTCAGCATTCT.

Worth noting for this clonotype: A much bigger clone sits one base away, suggesting this may be a read error. V usage is TRBV20-1 and J usage is TRBJ1-1; D gene uncertain. Trimming removed 7 bases at V and 5 bases at J, with 20 bases between. From germline, CDR1 is DFQATT and CDR2 SNEGSKA (reference sequence). CDR3 length: 14 residues. In DNA, the CDR3 is TGCAGTGTTCTCTGGGCCAAAATTCGGACTGAAGCTTTCTTT. It encodes CSVLWAKIRTEAFF.

This chain joins TRBV10-2 and TRBJ1-2; D perhaps matches TRBD1 (6 bases). This CDR3 has 17 amino acids. Trimming took 7 bases from V and 3 from J, leaving 24 bases between them. CDR1 and CDR2 (germline): WSHSY, SAAADI. This chain's CDR3 is CASNGGLSDSSHYGYTF. DNA of the CDR3: TGCGCCAGCAATGGAGGTTTGTCGGACAGCTCGCACTATGGCTACACCTTC.

The sample holds a few counts of this clonotype. Its ends do not fully match the called genes, so a read error is possible. The chain has TRBV5-8 and TRBJ1-5; no clear D gene. This CDR3 spans 14 amino acids. CDR1 is SGHTS, CDR2 YDEGEE, per germline. The CDR3 DNA sequence: TGTGCCAGCAGCTTGGTTGGGTACAATCAGCTCCAGCATTTT. It encodes CASSLVGYNQLQHF.

The chain is built from TRBV29-1 and TRBJ2-5, with D uncertain. Per germline, CDR1 SQVTM and CDR2 ANQGSEA. The V end lost 4 bases, the J end lost 7 bases, and 16 bases lay between the germline ends. The CDR3 spans 13 residues. The CDR3 loop is CSVGLAVEGTQYF. The CDR3 coding sequence is TGCAGCGTTGGATTGGCGGTGGAAGGGACCCAGTACTTC.

The chain links TRBV28 to TRBJ2-1; possible D gene TRBD1, 6 bases. V was pared by 5 bases and J by 7 bases, with 18 bases between. This CDR3 has 15 amino acids. Germline V gene lookup returns CDR1 MDHEN and CDR2 SYDVKM. CDR3 nucleotides: TGTGCCAGCAGTAAAGGACAGTGGCATTATAATGAGCAGTTCTTC. It yields the protein CASSKGQWHYNEQFF.

Details on this clonotype: An end of the junction does not agree with germline; a read error may underlie this. The chain links TRBV12-3 or TRBV12-4 to TRBJ1-1, with TRBD1 matching 10 bases. This CDR3 has 14 amino acids. The CDR3, as DNA: TGTGACAGCAGTCGCCACATGGACAGGGGGAGTGCTTTCTTT. Its translation: CDSSRHMDRGSAFF.

As regards this clonotype: Compared with germline, one end of the junction differs, possibly owing to a read error. The chain employs TRBV28 and TRBJ2-5; D remains unclear. There are 12 residues in the CDR3. Germline V gene sequence: CDR1 MDHEN, CDR2 SYDVKM. The CDR3 DNA is TGTACCAGGAGCCGGTCCCAAGAGACCCAGTACTTC. Encoded protein: CTRSRSQETQYF.

As to this clonotype: This could be a read error, since a much larger clone is one nucleotide away. The chain recombines TRBV10-2 with TRBJ2-2; no reliable D call. The CDR3 length is 13 residues. Germline lookup yields CDR1 WSHSY and CDR2 SAAADI. Trimming stripped 4 bases from V and 7 bases from J, with 10 bases between. The CDR3 region has the DNA TGCGCCAGCAGTGGGTCGGAAATCGGGGAGCTGTTTTTT. The encoded protein is CASSGSEIGELFF.

The chain employs TRBV11-3 and TRBJ1-2, with 7 positions matching TRBD1. This CDR3 has 13 residues. Germline V gene sequence: CDR1 SGHNT, CDR2 YENEEA. Here the CDR3 reads CARSPDREYGYTF. The CDR3 DNA reads as TGTGCTAGAAGCCCAGACAGGGAATATGGCTACACCTTC. The full variable domain, rest sourced from reference TRBV11-3 and TRBJ1-2, is EAGVVQSPRYKIIEKKQPVAFWCNPISGHNTLYWYLQNLGQGPELLIRYENEEAVDDSQLPKDRFSAERLKGVDSTLKIQPAELGDSAVYLCARSPDREYGYTFGSGTRLTVV.

A note on this clonotype: This may stem from a read error, because a much larger clone lies one nucleotide away. The CDR3 DNA is TGTGTCAGCAGCTTGAAAGGGCAAGAGACCCAGTACTTC. As protein: CVSSLKGQETQYF. The rearrangement links TRBV5-4 to TRBJ2-5; D gene uncertain. Germline loops: CDR1 SGHNT, CDR2 YYREEE (reference sequence). CDR3 length equals 13 residues.

As to this clonotype: A much larger clone is a single base away; this may be a read error. The rearrangement links TRBV4-1 to TRBJ2-2; D remains unclear. Deletions cut 0 bases from V and 6 bases from J, with 14 bases between. The CDR3 is 16 residues long. CDR1 MGHRA and CDR2 YSYEKL come from the germline V gene. CDR3 amino acids: CASSQDAVSSSGELFF. In DNA, the CDR3 is TGCGCCAGCAGCCAAGATGCGGTATCCTCCTCCGGGGAGCTGTTTTTT.

This chain connects TRBV5-8 to TRBJ1-5; D perhaps matches TRBD1 (5 bases). The CDR3 has 15 amino acids. Germline lookup yields CDR1 SGHTS and CDR2 YDEGEE. V was trimmed by 8 bases and J by 0 bases, leaving 15 bases between them. CDR3 DNA: TGTGCCAGGAGCCTGGGGCTCTATAGCAATCAGCCCCAGCATTTT. Protein: CARSLGLYSNQPQHF.